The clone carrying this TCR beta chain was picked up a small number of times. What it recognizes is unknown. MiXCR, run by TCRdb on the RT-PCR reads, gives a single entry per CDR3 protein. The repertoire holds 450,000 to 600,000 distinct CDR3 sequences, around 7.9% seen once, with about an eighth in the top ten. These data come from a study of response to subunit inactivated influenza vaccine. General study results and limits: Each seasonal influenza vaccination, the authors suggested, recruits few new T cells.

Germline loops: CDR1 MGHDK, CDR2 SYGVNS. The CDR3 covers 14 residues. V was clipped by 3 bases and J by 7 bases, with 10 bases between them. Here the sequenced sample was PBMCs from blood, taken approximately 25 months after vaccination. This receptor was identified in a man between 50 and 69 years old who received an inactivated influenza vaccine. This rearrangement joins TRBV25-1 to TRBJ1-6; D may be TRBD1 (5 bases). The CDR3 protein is CASSDTGANSPLHF. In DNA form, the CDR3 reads TGTGCCAGCAGTGATACCGGGGCGAATTCACCCCTCCACTTT.